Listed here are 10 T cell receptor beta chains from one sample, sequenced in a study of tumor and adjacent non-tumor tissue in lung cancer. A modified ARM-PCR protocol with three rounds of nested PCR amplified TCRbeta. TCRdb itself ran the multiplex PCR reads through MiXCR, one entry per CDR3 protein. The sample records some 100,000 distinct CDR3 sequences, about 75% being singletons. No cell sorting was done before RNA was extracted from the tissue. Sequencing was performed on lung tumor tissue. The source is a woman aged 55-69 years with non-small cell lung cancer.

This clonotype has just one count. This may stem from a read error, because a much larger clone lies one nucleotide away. CDR3 in amino acids: CASSENTGGIGELFF. In nucleotides, the CDR3 is TGCGCCAGCAGTGAGAATACTGGGGGGATCGGGGAGCTGTTTTTT. The chain links TRBV10-1 to TRBJ2-2; TRBD2 might be the D (6 bases). Germline V gives CDR1 WNHNN, CDR2 SYGVQD (reference sequence). This CDR3 region has 15 residues. V was pared by 2 bases and J by 7 bases, with 14 bases between.

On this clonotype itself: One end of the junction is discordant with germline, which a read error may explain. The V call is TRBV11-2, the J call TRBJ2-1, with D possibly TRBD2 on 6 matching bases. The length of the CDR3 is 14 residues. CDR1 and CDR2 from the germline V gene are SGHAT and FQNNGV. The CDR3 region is CASSFSGSYTEPFF. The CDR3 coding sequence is TGTGCCAGCAGCTTTAGCGGTTCCTACACTGAGCCGTTCTTC.

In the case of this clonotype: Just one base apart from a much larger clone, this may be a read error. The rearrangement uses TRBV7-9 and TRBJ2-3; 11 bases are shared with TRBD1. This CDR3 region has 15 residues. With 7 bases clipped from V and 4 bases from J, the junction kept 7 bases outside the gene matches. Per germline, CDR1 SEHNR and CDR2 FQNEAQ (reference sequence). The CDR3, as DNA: TGTGCCAGCAACTTGAGGACAGGGGGCCCAGATACGCAGTATTTT. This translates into CASNLRTGGPDTQYF.

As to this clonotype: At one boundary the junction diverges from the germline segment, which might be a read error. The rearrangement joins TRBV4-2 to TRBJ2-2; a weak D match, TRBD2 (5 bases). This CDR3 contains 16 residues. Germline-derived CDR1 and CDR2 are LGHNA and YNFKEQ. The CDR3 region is CASSQVHGVGTGELFF. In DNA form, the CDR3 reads TGTGCCAGTAGCCAAGTTCATGGAGTAGGCACCGGGGAACTGTTTTTT.

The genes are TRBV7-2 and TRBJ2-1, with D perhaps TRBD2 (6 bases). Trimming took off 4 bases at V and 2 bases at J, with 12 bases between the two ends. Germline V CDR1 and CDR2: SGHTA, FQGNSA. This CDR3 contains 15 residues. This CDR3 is CASSSRDSTYNEQFF. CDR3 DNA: TGTGCCAGCAGCTCCCGGGACTCGACCTACAATGAGCAGTTCTTC.

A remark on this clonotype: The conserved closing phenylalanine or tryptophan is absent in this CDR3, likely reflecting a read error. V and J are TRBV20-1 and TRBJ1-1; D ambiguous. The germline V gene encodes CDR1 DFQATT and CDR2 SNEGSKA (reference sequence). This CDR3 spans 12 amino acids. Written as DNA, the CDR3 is TGCATTGCGCCTGACAAATTCACTGAAGCTTTCTTG. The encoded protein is CIAPDKFTEAFL.

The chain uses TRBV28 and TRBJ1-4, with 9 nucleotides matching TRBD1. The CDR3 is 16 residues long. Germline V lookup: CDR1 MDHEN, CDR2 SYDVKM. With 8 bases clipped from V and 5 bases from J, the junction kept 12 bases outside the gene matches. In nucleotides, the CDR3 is TGTGCCAGCGCTTTTGCCGGGGGGACAGGGAATGAAAAACTGTTTTTT. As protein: CASAFAGGTGNEKLFF. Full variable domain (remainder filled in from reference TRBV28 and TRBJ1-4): DVKVTQSSRYLVKRTGEKVFLECVQDMDHENMFWYRQDPGLGLRLIYFSYDVKMKEKGDIPEGYSVSREKKERFSLILESASTNQTSMYLCASAFAGGTGNEKLFFGSGTQLSVL.

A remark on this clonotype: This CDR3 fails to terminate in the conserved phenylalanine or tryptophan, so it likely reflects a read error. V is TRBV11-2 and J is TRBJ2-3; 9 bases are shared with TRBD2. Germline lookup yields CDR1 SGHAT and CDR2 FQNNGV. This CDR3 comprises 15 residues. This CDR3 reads CISSLAGVATDTQYS. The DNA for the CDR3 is TGTATCAGCAGCTTAGCGGGAGTGGCCACAGATACGCAGTATTCT.

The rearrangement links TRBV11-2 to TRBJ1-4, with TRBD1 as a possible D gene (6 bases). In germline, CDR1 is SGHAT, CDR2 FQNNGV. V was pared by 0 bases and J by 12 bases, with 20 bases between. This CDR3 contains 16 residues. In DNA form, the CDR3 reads TGTGCCAGCAGCTTAGAACGTTGGGGGGACAAAAGGGAACTGTTTTTT. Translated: CASSLERWGDKRELFF.

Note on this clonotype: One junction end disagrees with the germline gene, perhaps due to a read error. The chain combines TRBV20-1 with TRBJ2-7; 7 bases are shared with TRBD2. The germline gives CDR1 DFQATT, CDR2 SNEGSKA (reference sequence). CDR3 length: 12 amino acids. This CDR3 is CSVSSGTYDQYF. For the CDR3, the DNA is TGCAGTGTCTCTAGCGGAACCTACGATCAGTATTTC.